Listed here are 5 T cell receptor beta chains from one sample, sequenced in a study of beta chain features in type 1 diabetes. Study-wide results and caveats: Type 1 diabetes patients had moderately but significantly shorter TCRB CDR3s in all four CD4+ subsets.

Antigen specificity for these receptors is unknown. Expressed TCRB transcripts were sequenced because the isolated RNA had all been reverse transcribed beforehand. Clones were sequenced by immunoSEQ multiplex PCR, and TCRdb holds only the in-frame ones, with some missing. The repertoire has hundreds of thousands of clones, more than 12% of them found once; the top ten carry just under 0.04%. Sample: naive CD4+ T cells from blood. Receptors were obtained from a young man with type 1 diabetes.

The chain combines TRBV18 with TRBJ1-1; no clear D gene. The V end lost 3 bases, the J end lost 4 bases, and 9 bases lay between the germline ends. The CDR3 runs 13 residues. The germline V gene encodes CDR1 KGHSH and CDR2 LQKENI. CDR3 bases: TGTGCCAGCTCACCCGCCGACGGCACTGAAGCTTTCTTT. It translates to CASSPADGTEAFF.

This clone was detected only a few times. Here the CDR3 reads CASSLPGKYGYTF. The CDR3 coding sequence is TGTGCCAGCAGCTTACCAGGGAAATATGGCTACACCTTC. The chain links TRBV13 to TRBJ1-2; possible D gene TRBD1, 5 bases. This CDR3 region has 13 residues. Germline values: CDR1 PRHDT, CDR2 FYEKMQ (reference sequence). The ends were cut back, 2 bases at V and 5 bases at J, with 9 bases in the middle.

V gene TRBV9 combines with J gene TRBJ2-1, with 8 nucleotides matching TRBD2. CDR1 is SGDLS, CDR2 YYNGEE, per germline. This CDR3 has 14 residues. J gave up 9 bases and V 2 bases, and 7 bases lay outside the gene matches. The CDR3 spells CASSVSGGPVEQFF. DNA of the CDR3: TGTGCCAGCAGCGTGTCGGGGGGGCCGGTTGAGCAGTTCTTC.

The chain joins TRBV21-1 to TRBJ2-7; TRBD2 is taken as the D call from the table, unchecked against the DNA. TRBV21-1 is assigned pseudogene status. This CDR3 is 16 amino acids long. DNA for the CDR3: TGTGCCAGCAGCGAAACGGAGCGGGAGGGCCGGTACGAGCAGTACTTC. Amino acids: CASSETEREGRYEQYF.

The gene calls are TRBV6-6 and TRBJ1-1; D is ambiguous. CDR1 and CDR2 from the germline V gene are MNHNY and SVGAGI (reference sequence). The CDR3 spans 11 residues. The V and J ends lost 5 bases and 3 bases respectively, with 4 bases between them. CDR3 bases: TGTGCCAGCAGTCAAGACACTGAAGCTTTCTTT. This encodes CASSQDTEAFF.